The present TCR beta chain was sequenced within a study of shared clonotypes between healthy human individuals. Study-level results: Large sequencing depth failed to make sorted-subset sequencing complete, rarefaction showed.

The CDR3 length is 15 residues. Germline V gene sequence: CDR1 MNHEY, CDR2 SVGAGI. The V segment lost 6 bases and the J segment 5 bases; nucleotides outside the gene matches: 5. Terminally differentiated effector memory CD45RA+ cells were left out of the naive CD8 fraction, which was CD45RO-negative and positively selected for CCR7. A deep-level run was used for the assay. Per sorted-subset replicate PCR, input was approximately 0.2 ug DNA, representing roughly 30,000 T cell genomes. Produced via immunoSEQ multiplex PCR; TCRdb's table is partial and in-frame only. Of under 2,000,000 clones listed, about 94% were seen once; the top ten hold around 1%. This clone came up once. Antigen: not known.

Sequencing input: naive CD8+ T cells sorted from blood. The receptor was derived from a man younger than 35 in good health. The chain recombines TRBV6-5 with TRBJ2-1; 12 bases match TRBD2. The CDR3 here is CASSPSGGADNEQFF. DNA for the CDR3: TGTGCCAGCAGCCCTAGCGGGGGGGCGGACAATGAGCAGTTCTTC.